This T cell receptor (beta chain) was retrieved from a study of beta chain features in type 1 diabetes (dated by TCRdb to about 2018). Study-wide context: Patients and healthy donors did not differ in mean age, gender distribution, total cell number or subset yield. The study compared TCRB repertoires of sorted circulating CD4+ T cell subsets between recently diagnosed type 1 diabetes patients and matched healthy donors. Regulatory and stem cell-like memory subsets were obtained from only 8 patients and roughly 8 healthy donors, while naive and central memory subsets were obtained from all 30 or so donors. A total of roughly 110 million sorted cells were examined across all samples, and the number of cells per subset was strongly correlated with RNA yield.

CDR1 and CDR2, looked up from the germline V gene, are MNHEY and SVGAGI. The CDR3 measures 13 amino acids from cysteine to phenylalanine. Left in the record is the CDR3 DNA by itself, 39 bases read in frame from the first base. From V the trimming removes 6 bases and from J it removes 11 bases, while the gene matches leave 10 bases of the junction unaccounted for. This clone was observed a handful of times. Its antigen target is currently unknown. The input lacks base qualities; no much larger clone sits a single base away. All of the isolated RNA was reverse transcribed with the High Capacity cDNA Reverse Transcription Kit, so expressed TCRB transcripts were sequenced. Naive, central memory and regulatory T cell samples underwent deep immunoSEQ sequencing, averaging about 3.57 million total reads per sample. Sorted cells were lysed in RLT buffer, and RNA was extracted using DNase-treated RNeasy Micro or Mini kits according to cell number. Each cell subset was processed separately to prevent cross-contamination, with patient and healthy donor samples processed together. The immunoSEQ multiplex PCR was used to amplify TCRB sequences from cDNA, yielding 87-bp fragments that span the CDR3 region. Amplicons were sequenced on the Illumina HiSeq platform. The paper's processing steps were these. PCR bias was computationally corrected using synthetic template baselines, reads within Hamming distance 2 were collapsed, and singletons that could not be merged were discarded. Reads were aligned against IMGT to assign V, D and J genes, CDR3 length and insertions or deletions at six rearrangement sites. Within each subset, clonotype counts were normalized to the number of sorted cells before true diversity and Gini coefficients were calculated with the tcR R package. The overlap coefficient, calculated on TCRB nucleotide sequences, was used to quantify repertoire sharing. Not all clones reach the TCRdb copy of this immuneACCESS table, which keeps in-frame sequences only. Checked studies attribute under half of the gap to unresolved V genes and leave the rest unexplained. The DNA was the basis for D and trimming; V, J and clone size are from that table. Within this sample are about 44,000 clones, with roughly 70% of them counted one time only. More than 2% of the sample comes from the top ten.

The paper's findings and limits, for the study overall: A moderate but significant shortening of TCRB CDR3 length was observed in type 1 diabetes patients in all four CD4+ subsets. Naive, central memory and regulatory TCRB repertoires appeared more similar among patients than among healthy donors. At VDJ recombination sites, type 1 diabetes patients had fewer insertions and more deleted nucleotides, which implies abnormalities in thymic rearrangement. Sequencing cDNA rather than genomic DNA could over-represent highly expressing activated cells, although activation and CD3 levels did not differ between groups. Shorter templates might be favored by PCR, yet because patient and control samples were amplified and corrected together, any such skew would affect both groups equally. Only small numbers of individuals were included in the HLA sub-analyses, which left unresolved whether HLA type had any influence on TCRB rearrangement.

Each donor gave one peripheral blood draw, roughly 110 mL on average, collected into heparinised tubes. Naive, central memory, regulatory and stem cell-like memory CD4+ T cells were sorted on a BD FACSAria II using a panel including CD45RO, CCR7, CD25, CD127, CD95 and CD27. Every sorted population had a purity above 95%. Right away, PBMCs were isolated by Lymphoprep density gradient centrifugation and were stained directly, with no culture step. So that batch effects would be minimized, each experiment stained and sorted samples in pairs, pairing one healthy donor with one patient. Sequencing was carried out using Tregs from blood. What the cell subset or site label conveys for this sample: regulatory CD4+ T cells. This receptor was identified in a woman aged 18-29 years with type 1 diabetes. The sequence is built from TRBV6-5 and TRBJ1-5, and TRBD1 matches 7 of the central bases. CDR3 loop: CASRDQGGAAQHF. DNA sequence: TGTGCCAGCAGGGACCAAGGGGGCGCGGCCCAGCATTTT.